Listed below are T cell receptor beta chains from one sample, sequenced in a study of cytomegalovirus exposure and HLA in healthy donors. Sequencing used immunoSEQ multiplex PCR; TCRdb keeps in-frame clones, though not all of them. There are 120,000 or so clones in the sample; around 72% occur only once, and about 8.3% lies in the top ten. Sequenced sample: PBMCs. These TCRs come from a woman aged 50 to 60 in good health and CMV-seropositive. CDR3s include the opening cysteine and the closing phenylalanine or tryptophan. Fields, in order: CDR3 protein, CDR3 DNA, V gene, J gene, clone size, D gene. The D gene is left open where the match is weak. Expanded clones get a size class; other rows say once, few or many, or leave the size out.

CDR3 protein: CASSLQGLQETQYF
CDR3 DNA: TGTGCCAGCAGCTTACAGGGACTCCAAGAGACCCAGTACTTC
V gene: TRBV11-2
J gene: TRBJ2-5
clone size: NA
D gene: NA

CDR3 protein: CASSQEQVNYGYTF
CDR3 DNA: TGTGCCAGCAGCCAAGAACAGGTGAACTATGGCTACACCTTC
V gene: TRBV4-2
J gene: TRBJ1-2
clone size: NA
D gene: NA

CDR3 protein: CASSRRQQSVTDTQYF
CDR3 DNA: TGTGCCAGCAGCCGACGACAGCAATCCGTCACAGATACGCAGTATTTT
V gene: TRBV7-9
J gene: TRBJ2-3
clone size: NA
D gene: NA

CDR3 protein: CASMGLAGVYEQYF
CDR3 DNA: TGTGCCAGCATGGGGCTAGCGGGAGTGTACGAGCAGTACTTC
V gene: TRBV6-1
J gene: TRBJ2-7
clone size: NA
D gene: TRBD2

CDR3 protein: CASRRDRGRVAFF
CDR3 DNA: TGTGCCAGCAGGCGGGACAGGGGGCGCGTAGCTTTCTTT
V gene: TRBV5-4
J gene: TRBJ1-1
clone size: once
D gene: TRBD1

CDR3 protein: CASSLYPMSGTEAFF
CDR3 DNA: TGTGCCAGCAGCTTATACCCCATGTCAGGGACTGAAGCTTTCTTT
V gene: TRBV7-3
J gene: TRBJ1-1
clone size: once
D gene: NA

CDR3 protein: CASSQGLAGQGEQFF
CDR3 DNA: TGTGCCAGCAGCCAGGGACTAGCGGGCCAGGGTGAGCAGTTCTTC
V gene: TRBV6-5
J gene: TRBJ2-1
clone size: few
D gene: TRBD2

CDR3 protein: CASKVGLALVNEQFF
CDR3 DNA: TGTGCCAGTAAAGTGGGTCTAGCCCTAGTTAATGAGCAGTTCTTC
V gene: TRBV19
J gene: TRBJ2-1
clone size: NA
D gene: NA

CDR3 protein: CASSLVAGDSYEQYF
CDR3 DNA: TGTGCCAGCAGTTTGGTAGCGGGGGACTCCTACGAGCAGTACTTC
V gene: TRBV6-5
J gene: TRBJ2-7
clone size: NA
D gene: TRBD2

CDR3 protein: CASSEAPGGYGYTF
CDR3 DNA: TGTGCCAGCAGTGAAGCGCCAGGGGGCTATGGCTACACCTTC
V gene: TRBV6-1
J gene: TRBJ1-2
clone size: NA
D gene: TRBD1

CDR3 protein: CASSFGSSYEQYF
CDR3 DNA: TGTGCCAGCAGTTTTGGGAGCTCCTACGAGCAGTACTTC
V gene: TRBV2
J gene: TRBJ2-7
clone size: NA
D gene: NA

CDR3 protein: CASRSTSGSYEQYF
CDR3 DNA: TGTGCCAGCAGGAGCACTAGCGGATCCTACGAGCAGTACTTC
V gene: TRBV6-5
J gene: TRBJ2-7
clone size: NA
D gene: TRBD2

CDR3 protein: CAISEPPGPAPYGYTF
CDR3 DNA: TGTGCCATCAGCGAGCCGCCCGGTCCCGCACCCTATGGCTACACCTTC
V gene: TRBV10-3
J gene: TRBJ1-2
clone size: NA
D gene: NA

CDR3 protein: CASSLEASGQETQYF
CDR3 DNA: TGTGCCAGCAGCTTAGAGGCTAGCGGCCAAGAGACCCAGTACTTC
V gene: TRBV11-2
J gene: TRBJ2-5
clone size: NA
D gene: TRBD2

CDR3 protein: CASSYSRAGSYEQYF
CDR3 DNA: TGTGCCAGCAGTTACTCGAGAGCAGGGTCCTACGAGCAGTACTTC
V gene: TRBV6-5
J gene: TRBJ2-7
clone size: NA
D gene: NA

CDR3 protein: CASSSTGGQETQYF
CDR3 DNA: TGTGCCAGCAGCTCGACAGGGGGCCAAGAGACCCAGTACTTC
V gene: TRBV6-5
J gene: TRBJ2-5
clone size: NA
D gene: TRBD1

CDR3 protein: CASSLAAVPNVLTF
CDR3 DNA: TGTGCCAGCAGCTTGGCGGCGGTCCCCAACGTCCTGACTTTC
V gene: TRBV5-4
J gene: TRBJ2-6
clone size: NA
D gene: NA

CDR3 protein: CASSQDRGSDTQYF
CDR3 DNA: TGTGCCAGCAGCCAAGATAGAGGGTCAGATACGCAGTATTTT
V gene: TRBV4-2
J gene: TRBJ2-3
clone size: NA
D gene: NA

CDR3 protein: CSVAGDLTDTQYF
CDR3 DNA: TGCAGCGTTGCAGGGGACCTCACAGATACGCAGTATTTT
V gene: TRBV29-1
J gene: TRBJ2-3
clone size: NA
D gene: NA

CDR3 protein: CASSPGHPRPNEKLFF
CDR3 DNA: TGTGCCAGCAGTCCCGGACACCCTCGCCCAAATGAAAAACTGTTTTTT
V gene: TRBV7-2
J gene: TRBJ1-4
clone size: NA
D gene: NA

CDR3 protein: CASSYGGADRGTEAFF
CDR3 DNA: TGTGCCAGCAGTTACGGGGGGGCGGACAGGGGCACTGAAGCTTTCTTT
V gene: TRBV6-5
J gene: TRBJ1-1
clone size: NA
D gene: TRBD1

CDR3 protein: CASSKTTDQNTEAFF
CDR3 DNA: TGTGCCAGCAGCAAAACGACAGACCAGAACACTGAAGCTTTCTTT
V gene: TRBV5-4
J gene: TRBJ1-1
clone size: NA
D gene: NA

CDR3 protein: CASSPPGVLSGNTIYF
CDR3 DNA: TGTGCCAGTAGTCCCCCAGGGGTCCTCTCTGGAAACACCATATATTTT
V gene: TRBV19
J gene: TRBJ1-3
clone size: NA
D gene: NA

CDR3 protein: CASSARGAPQETQYF
CDR3 DNA: TGTGCCAGCAGCGCCCGGGGAGCGCCCCAAGAGACCCAGTACTTC
V gene: TRBV9
J gene: TRBJ2-5
clone size: NA
D gene: NA

CDR3 protein: CASSYGTYNEQFF
CDR3 DNA: TGTGCCAGCAGCTATGGGACTTACAATGAGCAGTTCTTC
V gene: TRBV9
J gene: TRBJ2-1
clone size: NA
D gene: NA

CDR3 protein: CASSERTGINQPQHF
CDR3 DNA: TGTGCCAGCAGTGAAAGGACAGGGATAAATCAGCCCCAGCATTTT
V gene: TRBV2
J gene: TRBJ1-5
clone size: NA
D gene: TRBD1

CDR3 protein: CALKPGLAGEDTQYF
CDR3 DNA: TGTGCCCTAAAACCGGGACTAGCGGGAGAAGATACGCAGTATTTT
V gene: TRBV10-3
J gene: TRBJ2-3
clone size: NA
D gene: TRBD2

CDR3 protein: CASSQSSGQINYGYTF
CDR3 DNA: TGTGCCAGCAGCCAGTCTTCCGGACAGATTAACTATGGCTACACCTTC
V gene: TRBV7-9
J gene: TRBJ1-2
clone size: NA
D gene: NA

CDR3 protein: CASSQGGTGVNYGYTF
CDR3 DNA: TGCGCCAGCAGCCAAGGGGGGACAGGGGTGAACTATGGCTACACCTTC
V gene: TRBV4-3
J gene: TRBJ1-2
clone size: NA
D gene: TRBD1

CDR3 protein: CAWSVLYGSGGLLDTQYF
CDR3 DNA: TGTGCCTGGAGTGTACTCTACGGTAGCGGGGGCCTTCTAGATACGCAGTATTTT
V gene: TRBV30
J gene: TRBJ2-3
clone size: NA
D gene: TRBD2

CDR3 protein: CASSLSRVGTEAFF
CDR3 DNA: TGTGCCAGCAGTTTATCGAGGGTCGGCACTGAAGCTTTCTTT
V gene: TRBV27
J gene: TRBJ1-1
clone size: NA
D gene: NA

CDR3 protein: CATSRDRGQETQYF
CDR3 DNA: TGTGCCACCAGCCGGGACAGGGGTCAAGAGACCCAGTACTTC
V gene: TRBV15
J gene: TRBJ2-5
clone size: NA
D gene: TRBD1

CDR3 protein: CAITQGRSNEQYF
CDR3 DNA: TGTGCCATCACACAGGGCCGCTCTAACGAGCAGTACTTC
V gene: TRBV10-3
J gene: TRBJ2-7
clone size: NA
D gene: NA

CDR3 protein: CASSLRTSGIGEQFF
CDR3 DNA: TGTGCCAGCAGCTTAAGGACTAGCGGGATCGGTGAGCAGTTCTTC
V gene: TRBV7-6
J gene: TRBJ2-1
clone size: NA
D gene: TRBD2

CDR3 protein: CASSDYRGSGNTIYF
CDR3 DNA: TGTGCCAGCAGTGACTACAGGGGATCCGGAAACACCATATATTTT
V gene: TRBV25-1
J gene: TRBJ1-3
clone size: once
D gene: TRBD1

CDR3 protein: CASSWTSGNNEQFF
CDR3 DNA: TGTGCCAGCAGCTGGACTAGCGGGAACAATGAGCAGTTCTTC
V gene: TRBV11-2
J gene: TRBJ2-1
clone size: NA
D gene: TRBD2

CDR3 protein: CATSRDPATGLEKLFF
CDR3 DNA: TGTGCCACCAGCAGAGATCCCGCGACAGGGCTTGAAAAACTGTTTTTT
V gene: TRBV15
J gene: TRBJ1-4
clone size: few
D gene: TRBD1

CDR3 protein: CASSKGLQGSGYTF
CDR3 DNA: TGTGCCAGCAGCAAAGGACTCCAGGGGTCTGGCTACACCTTC
V gene: TRBV7-2
J gene: TRBJ1-2
clone size: NA
D gene: NA